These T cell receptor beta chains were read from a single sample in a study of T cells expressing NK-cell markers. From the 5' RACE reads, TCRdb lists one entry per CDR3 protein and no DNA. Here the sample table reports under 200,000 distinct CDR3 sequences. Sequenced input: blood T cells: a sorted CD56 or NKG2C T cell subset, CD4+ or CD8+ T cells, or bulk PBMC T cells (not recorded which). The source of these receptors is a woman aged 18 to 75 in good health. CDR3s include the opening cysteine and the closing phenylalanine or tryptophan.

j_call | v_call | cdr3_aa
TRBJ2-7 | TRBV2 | CASSLAGYLGEQYF
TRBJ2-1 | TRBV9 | CASSVAGGGWNEQFF
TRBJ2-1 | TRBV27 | CASSLDLPRIDEQFF
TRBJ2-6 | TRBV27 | CASSPQVGRSGANVLTF
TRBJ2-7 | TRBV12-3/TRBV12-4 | CASSSSYQTGESYEQYF
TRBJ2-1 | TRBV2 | CASKEQGAAYNEQFF
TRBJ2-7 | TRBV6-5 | CASSYSSRGSYEQYF
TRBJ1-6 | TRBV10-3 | CASQTPRRNSPLHF
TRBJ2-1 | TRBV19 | CASSMGQGFYNEQFF
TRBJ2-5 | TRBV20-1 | CSAARLAAGDRETQYF
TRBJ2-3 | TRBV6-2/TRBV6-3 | CASSYREGTDTQYF
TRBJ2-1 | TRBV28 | CASSPLTGTYEQFF
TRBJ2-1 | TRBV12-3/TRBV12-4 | CASSAGGPTPWQFF
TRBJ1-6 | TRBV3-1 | CASSQTLNSPLHF
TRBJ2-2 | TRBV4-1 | CASSPRPEPTRTGELFF
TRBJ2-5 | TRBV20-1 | CSAQTDRVETQYF
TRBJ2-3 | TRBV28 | CASSRGRPYTDTQYF
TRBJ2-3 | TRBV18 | CASSQQGVGTDTQYF
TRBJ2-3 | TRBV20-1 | CSASPLAGMADTQYF
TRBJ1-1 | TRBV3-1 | CASSPDRAGTEAFF
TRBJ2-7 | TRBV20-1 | CSARDRLAYEQYF